The 14 T cell receptor beta chains listed next were all sequenced from one sample in a study of cytomegalovirus exposure and HLA in healthy donors. The assay was immunoSEQ multiplex PCR, and TCRdb's table has in-frame clones only and misses some. The table records approximately 180,000 clones, around 86% of them present only once. The source material was PBMCs. The receptors were gathered from a man between 18 and 35 years old in good health and CMV-seropositive.

The chain recombines TRBV28 with TRBJ2-7; TRBD2 matches 11 bases. V trimming: 5 bases; J trimming: 5 bases; junction bases outside the gene matches: 11. Germline values: CDR1 MDHEN, CDR2 SYDVKM. The CDR3 extends over 16 amino acids. This CDR3 is CASSKRTSGSSNEQYF. The CDR3 nucleotides read TGTGCCAGCAGTAAACGAACTAGCGGGAGTTCCAACGAGCAGTACTTC.

This CDR3 reads CASGTGGIGTEAFF. The DNA of the CDR3 is TGTGCCAGCGGGACAGGGGGCATCGGCACTGAAGCTTTCTTT. The V call is TRBV28, the J call TRBJ1-1, with 12 bases matching TRBD1. The CDR3 totals 14 residues. The trim removed 8 bases at V and 4 bases at J, leaving 5 bases unmatched. The germline V gene has CDR1 MDHEN and CDR2 SYDVKM.

The chain employs TRBV28 and TRBJ1-1; 10 nucleotides line up with TRBD1. The CDR3 is made up of 16 amino acids. V was clipped by 7 bases and J by 1 base; unmatched bases: 9. CDR1 is MDHEN and CDR2 is SYDVKM in the germline V gene. The CDR3 loop reads CASKEGTGAGNTEAFF. The CDR3 bases are TGTGCCAGCAAAGAAGGGACAGGGGCGGGGAACACTGAAGCTTTCTTT. The full variable domain, its missing parts supplied by reference TRBV28 and TRBJ1-1, is DVKVTQSSRYLVKRTGEKVFLECVQDMDHENMFWYRQDPGLGLRLIYFSYDVKMKEKGDIPEGYSVSREKKERFSLILESASTNQTSMYLCASKEGTGAGNTEAFFGQGTRLTVV.

The rearrangement joins TRBV14 to TRBJ2-7; D may be TRBD1 (6 bases). The germline gives CDR1 SGHDN, CDR2 FVKESK. V was shortened by 3 bases and J by 6 bases, with 15 bases between the two germline ends. The CDR3 is made up of 14 amino acids. The CDR3 loop is CASSHRGGIAEQYF. The CDR3 DNA sequence: TGTGCCAGCAGCCACCGAGGGGGTATAGCCGAGCAGTACTTC.

The chain has TRBV9 and TRBJ1-3; D unclear. Trimming removed 0 bases from V and 1 base from J, with 8 bases in between. The CDR3 is 15 amino acids. CDR1 and CDR2 from the germline V gene are SGDLS and YYNGEE. The chain's CDR3 is CASSVDGSSGNTIYF. The CDR3 DNA is TGTGCCAGCAGCGTAGACGGGTCGTCTGGAAACACCATATATTTT.

The chain uses TRBV19 and TRBJ2-5, with 14 bases aligning to TRBD2. Germline V lookup: CDR1 LNHDA, CDR2 SQIVND (reference sequence). The CDR3 is 18 amino acids. Unmatched junction bases numbered 11, after V lost 6 bases and J lost 2 bases. The CDR3 region is CASSKRLAGGPGQETQYF. The CDR3 DNA follows: TGTGCCAGTAGCAAGAGACTAGCGGGAGGGCCTGGGCAAGAGACCCAGTACTTC.

This sequence joins TRBV5-3 and TRBJ1-1; 7 positions agree with TRBD1. TRBV5-3 qualifies as an ORF whose function is uncertain. Trimming cost V 4 bases and J 3 bases; bases outside gene matches: 9. The CDR3 has 15 amino acids. CDR3 loop: CARSPEGGRDTEAFF. CDR3 nucleotide sequence: TGTGCCAGAAGCCCCGAAGGGGGCCGTGACACTGAAGCTTTCTTT.

V and J are TRBV28 and TRBJ1-5, with 9 bases lining up with TRBD1. Trimming at V came to 6 bases and at J to 7 bases, leaving 10 bases not matched to a gene. This CDR3 has 15 amino acids. Germline loops: CDR1 MDHEN, CDR2 SYDVKM. The CDR3 here is CASRPLGQGGQPQHF. The CDR3 DNA sequence: TGTGCCAGCAGACCCCTGGGACAGGGAGGCCAGCCCCAGCATTTT.

The chain couples TRBV7-2 to TRBJ2-2, with D perhaps matching TRBD2 (6 bases). The CDR3 is made up of 15 amino acids. The ends were cut back, 10 bases at V and 7 bases at J, with 22 bases in the middle. Germline CDR1 SGHTA, CDR2 FQGNSA. The DNA for the CDR3 is TGTGCCACTCAGCCCCCCCGGAGGCGGGACGGGGAGCTGTTTTTT. Translating it yields CATQPPRRRDGELFF.

The chain has TRBV7-2 and TRBJ2-6; D remains unclear. V was shortened by 5 bases and J by 5 bases, with 7 bases between the two germline ends. The CDR3 runs to 13 residues. Germline CDR1 is SGHTA and CDR2 is FQGNSA. CDR3 DNA: TGTGCCAGCAGCACTTCACGGGCCAACGTCCTGACTTTC. Amino acid sequence: CASSTSRANVLTF.

This chain joins TRBV28 and TRBJ2-1; tentative D call: TRBD2 (5 bases). This CDR3 has 16 residues. V lost 4 bases and J lost 0, with 13 bases in between. Germline CDR1 and CDR2: MDHEN and SYDVKM. CDR3 sequence reads: CASSSWSGLSYNEQFF. The CDR3 DNA is TGTGCCAGCAGTTCCTGGTCAGGACTCTCCTACAATGAGCAGTTCTTC.

J is TRBJ1-4 and V is TRBV28; tentative D call: TRBD1 (5 bases). Germline lookup yields CDR1 MDHEN and CDR2 SYDVKM. The CDR3 covers 18 residues. Trimming pared 2 bases from V and 0 bases from J, leaving 16 bases between. In DNA, the CDR3 is TGTGCCAGCAGTTTAGGGCAAGGGCAGACAGCAACTAATGAAAAACTGTTTTTT. Protein: CASSLGQGQTATNEKLFF.

The chain carries TRBV18 and TRBJ2-7; tentatively, D is TRBD2 (6 bases). The V gene's germline CDR1 is KGHSH and CDR2 LQKENI. Trimming took off 2 bases at V and 3 bases at J, with 17 bases between the two ends. The CDR3 is 16 residues long. CDR3 in amino acids: CASSPRSGTVNYEQYF. CDR3 DNA sequence: TGTGCCAGCTCACCAAGGTCCGGGACTGTAAACTACGAGCAGTACTTC.

The genes are TRBV15 and TRBJ1-5, with TRBD1 matching over 10 bases. The CDR3 covers 16 residues. CDR1 is LNHNV, CDR2 YYDKDF, per germline (reference sequence). The trim removed 3 bases at V and 2 bases at J, leaving 4 bases unmatched. The CDR3 here is CATSSRQGAGNQPQHF. The CDR3 DNA reads as TGTGCCACCAGCAGTCGACAGGGGGCAGGCAATCAGCCCCAGCATTTT.